The clone carrying this TCR beta chain is medium-sized (0.01 to 0.1%) by share. Specified time point: before trial treatment. This entry comes from a study of low-dose radiotherapy and immunotherapy resistance in tumors. Study information: Each patient was administered nivolumab intravenously at 240 mg, which was a flat dose, every two weeks, along with intravenous ipilimumab at 1 mg/kg every six weeks. Every two weeks, cyclophosphamide 200 mg/m2 was infused one day before radiation plus immunotherapy.

In germline, CDR1 is SGHKS, CDR2 YYEKEE (reference sequence). V lost 6 bases, J lost 3 bases, and 7 bases stayed unmatched. The CDR3 is 14 residues long. cDNA synthesis used a TRAV/TRBV-specific primer set for both chains. TCR amplification ran 15 to 25 PCR cycles using constant-region and V-primer adapter primers. TCRdb independently ran MiXCR on the reads; one entry per CDR3 protein. The sample carries around 76,000 distinct CDR3 sequences, less than 40% recorded once. The gene calls are TRBV5-5 and TRBJ2-7, with 9 bases lining up with TRBD2. The specimen was PBMCs, collected before treatment. This receptor was obtained from a female donor with ovarian cancer. In DNA, the CDR3 is TGTGCCAGCACCGCTCCAGCGGGAGGCTACGAGCAGTACTTC. The encoded protein is CASTAPAGGYEQYF.